In its sample, the clone carrying this TCR beta chain was seen a few times. The antigen is not known. The sample belongs to a study of blood T cells in healthy people across ages. Study-wide points: Naive and antigen-experienced cells could not be conclusively compared, given unsorted PBMCs. Possibly confounding the expanded clonotype changes was the fact that donor CMV status was unknown.

This CDR3 comprises 13 residues. V lost 7 bases to trimming and J lost 0 bases, with 10 bases between them. The germline gives CDR1 SGHTA, CDR2 FQGNSA. Through a sample-barcoded 5' primer and a J-beta primer mix, a second PCR was run for about 6 to 11 cycles. A 12-random-nucleotide template-switch adaptor tagged each cDNA molecule. Each CDR3 protein is one row after TCRdb ran MiXCR on the 5' RACE reads. The sample consists of 1.5 million to 2 million distinct CDR3 sequences, approximately 30% of them appearing once. The source of this sequence is a woman in her 30s in good health. The J gene is TRBJ2-7, the V gene TRBV7-2; the D call may be TRBD1 or TRBD2 (5 bases each). Sequencing was done on a sample of blood. The CDR3 protein is CASTDGTSYEQYF. The CDR3 DNA sequence: TGTGCCAGCACGGACGGGACCTCCTACGAGCAGTACTTC.